What follows are 26 T cell receptor beta chains derived from one specimen sequenced in a study of CD8 T cells in ankylosing spondylitis. TCRdb ran MiXCR on the 5' RACE reads and lists one entry per CDR3 protein. The repertoire holds more than 200,000 distinct CDR3 sequences, around 25% seen once, with roughly 0.67% in the top ten. Sequenced: blood, either unsorted or a sorted T cell fraction (not recorded which). These receptors came from a male donor with ankylosing spondylitis or in good health (not recorded which).

The chain links TRBV6-5 to TRBJ2-5; D perhaps matches TRBD1 (6 bases). CDR1 MNHEY and CDR2 SVGAGI come from the germline V gene. The length of the CDR3 is 12 residues. V shed 7 bases and J shed 6 bases, with 12 bases lying between them. CDR3 in amino acids: CASTGQGKTQYF. DNA of the CDR3: TGTGCCAGCACTGGGCAGGGGAAGACCCAGTACTTC.

The rearrangement joins TRBV12-3 or TRBV12-4 to TRBJ2-7; D unresolved. V was trimmed by 2 bases and J by 2 bases, leaving 7 bases between them. CDR3 length: 13 residues. The CDR3 sequence: CASSLQLPYEQYF. The CDR3 DNA reads TGTGCCAGCAGTTTACAGCTACCCTACGAGCAGTACTTC.

V is TRBV5-6 and J is TRBJ1-2; D gene ambiguous. Trimming removed 0 bases at V and 1 base at J, with 10 bases between. Looked up from germline, CDR1 is SGHDT and CDR2 is YYEEEE. This CDR3 is 15 amino acids long. The CDR3 sequence: CASSLVTDSNYGYTF. The CDR3 DNA sequence: TGTGCCAGCAGCTTGGTAACGGATAGTAACTATGGCTACACCTTC.

This clonotype was seen only a few times. This chain joins TRBV20-1 and TRBJ1-1; D unclear. Deletions cut 3 bases from V and 3 bases from J, with 17 bases between. Germline loops: CDR1 DFQATT, CDR2 SNEGSKA (reference sequence). The CDR3 extends over 15 amino acids. In DNA, the CDR3 is TGCAGTGCTAGGGGCGCAATGGGCTGGGACACTGAAGCTTTCTTT. Its protein product is CSARGAMGWDTEAFF.

This clonotype was picked up many times. The chain combines TRBV6-6 with TRBJ1-2; D is perhaps TRBD1 (6 bases). There are 13 residues in the CDR3. The V and J ends lost 8 bases and 6 bases respectively, with 16 bases between them. The germline gives CDR1 MNHNY, CDR2 SVGAGI (reference sequence). CDR3 sequence: CASSGLGADGYTF. CDR3 nucleotides: TGTGCCAGCTCGGGGCTGGGGGCGGATGGCTACACCTTC.

This clonotype was picked up many times. This sequence joins TRBV20-1 and TRBJ2-3; no reliable D call. V lost 0 bases, J lost 4 bases, and 14 bases lay in between. The germline V gene has CDR1 DFQATT and CDR2 SNEGSKA (reference sequence). This CDR3 comprises 15 residues. As DNA, the CDR3 is TGCAGTGCTAGAGATCCGGCCTATCGTGCAGATACGCAGTATTTT. Translating it yields CSARDPAYRADTQYF.

This chain links TRBV20-1 with TRBJ2-5, with TRBD1 matching over 8 bases. This CDR3 has 15 residues. CDR1 and CDR2 (germline): DFQATT, SNEGSKA (reference sequence). After removal of 0 bases from V and 4 bases from J, the junction contained 7 bases not matched to a gene. The CDR3 DNA reads TGCAGTGCTAGAGAGGGGACAGGCCGGGGAGAGACCCAGTACTTC. It is translated as CSAREGTGRGETQYF.

This clonotype was recorded at least ten times. V and J are TRBV9 and TRBJ1-2; D ambiguous. CDR3 length equals 12 residues. Trimming stripped 4 bases from V and 4 bases from J, with 8 bases between. Per germline, CDR1 SGDLS and CDR2 YYNGEE. The CDR3 DNA reads as TGTGCCAGCAGCTCTTCGGGCTATGGCTACACCTTC. Amino acids: CASSSSGYGYTF.

The table lists this clonotype with many counts. This chain joins TRBV20-1 and TRBJ1-6, with TRBD1 as a possible D gene (5 bases). Germline lookup yields CDR1 DFQATT and CDR2 SNEGSKA (reference sequence). Trimming shortened V by 4 bases and J by 10 bases, and 11 bases separated the two germline ends. CDR3 length equals 12 residues. CDR3 sequence: CSATGTLSPLHF. The CDR3 DNA is TGCAGTGCTACGGGGACTCTCTCACCCCTCCACTTT.

The table lists this clonotype with a count of one. The chain is built from TRBV20-1 and TRBJ2-1; 7 bases are a match to TRBD1. The V gene end was trimmed by 8 bases and the J gene end by 7 bases; junction bases not matched to a gene: 8. This CDR3 spans 12 amino acids. Per germline, CDR1 DFQATT and CDR2 SNEGSKA (reference sequence). CDR3 loop: CSYNRGENEQFF. CDR3 DNA: TGCAGTTACAACAGGGGAGAGAATGAGCAGTTCTTC.

Only a few counts were recorded for this clonotype. This CDR3 is CASSFPPDLRGAKNIQYF. Written as DNA, the CDR3 is TGTGCCAGCAGTTTCCCCCCGGACCTCCGTGGGGCCAAAAACATTCAGTACTTC. The chain joins TRBV6-2 or TRBV6-3 to TRBJ2-4; no clear D gene. CDR1 and CDR2 (germline): MNHEY, SVGEGT. The V end lost 4 bases, the J end lost 1 base, and 20 bases lay between the germline ends. CDR3 size: 18 residues.

This clonotype appeared a single time. V usage is TRBV24-1 and J usage is TRBJ2-6; 8 nucleotides agree with TRBD2. V trimming: 2 bases; J trimming: 2 bases; junction bases outside the gene matches: 1. The CDR3 is made up of 16 amino acids. Germline V CDR1 and CDR2: KGHDR, SFDVKD. Written as DNA, the CDR3 is TGTGCCACCAGTGATTCGGGGGGGACTGGGGCCAACGTCCTGACTTTC. Protein sequence: CATSDSGGTGANVLTF.

There are a few counts of this clonotype. This chain links TRBV12-3 or TRBV12-4 with TRBJ2-7; D possibly corresponds to TRBD1 (6 bases). The CDR3 runs to 17 residues. The V end was cut by 5 bases, the J end by 3 bases, with 23 bases between. Written as DNA, the CDR3 is TGTGCCAGCAGTACCCAACGGACAGTAAGGGCAGTCTACGAGCAGTACTTC. Its protein is CASSTQRTVRAVYEQYF.

The CDR3 DNA reads as TGCAGTGCTAGAGAAGGAGACTTGAACACTGAAGCTTTCTTT. Translation: CSAREGDLNTEAFF. The V gene is TRBV20-1, the J gene TRBJ1-1, with D hard to call. Trimming stripped 0 bases from V and 0 bases from J, with 8 bases between. In germline, CDR1 is DFQATT, CDR2 SNEGSKA (reference sequence). The CDR3 has 14 residues.

This clonotype was picked up many times. The chain uses TRBV20-1 and TRBJ2-1; D uncertain. Germline lookup yields CDR1 DFQATT and CDR2 SNEGSKA (reference sequence). Trimming cost V 1 base and J 10 bases, with 5 bases left between them. This CDR3 has 10 residues. CDR3 nucleotides: TGCAGTGCTAGAGCTGGGGAGCAGTTCTTC. Protein sequence: CSARAGEQFF.

This clonotype appeared many times. For the CDR3, the DNA is TGTGCCAGCAGCTTAGACGGGGGGGGGACCTACGAGCAGTACTTC. It encodes CASSLDGGGTYEQYF. The rearrangement links TRBV7-2 to TRBJ2-7, with TRBD2 matching over 8 bases. This CDR3 has 15 amino acids. V lost 1 base, J lost 2 bases, and 4 bases stayed unmatched. CDR1 SGHTA and CDR2 FQGNSA come from the germline V gene.

This clonotype showed up just a few times. The V gene is TRBV6-1, the J gene TRBJ2-5, with 8 bases fitting TRBD1. Germline V lookup: CDR1 MNHNS, CDR2 SASEGT. The CDR3 has 15 residues. With V trimmed by 6 bases and J by 5 bases, 11 bases remained unmatched. The CDR3 reads CASRAYYQGAETQYF. The CDR3 DNA follows: TGTGCCAGCAGGGCCTATTATCAGGGGGCTGAGACCCAGTACTTC.

In its sample, this clonotype was seen many times. The chain couples TRBV12-3 or TRBV12-4 to TRBJ1-1; tentative D call: TRBD1 (5 bases). The V and J ends lost 5 bases and 5 bases respectively, with 15 bases between them. This CDR3 has 14 residues. CDR3 coding DNA: TGTGCCAGCAGTCAAGGGGCCCCTGGGACTGAAGCTTTCTTT. Its translation is CASSQGAPGTEAFF.

In its sample, this clonotype was seen a few times. J is TRBJ2-2 and V is TRBV29-1; TRBD1 matches at 9 bases. Germline trimming cut 8 bases from V and 2 bases from J; bases unmatched to any gene: 9. The germline V gene has CDR1 SQVTM and CDR2 ANQGSEA. The CDR3 is 15 amino acids. The CDR3 coding sequence is TGCAGCACCTGGGGGACAGGGCCCAACACCGGGGAGCTGTTTTTT. As protein: CSTWGTGPNTGELFF.

This clonotype occurred many times. The V call is TRBV12-3 or TRBV12-4, the J call TRBJ2-1; perhaps D is TRBD1 or TRBD2 (6 bases each). The V end lost 4 bases, the J end lost 7 bases, and 17 bases lay between the germline ends. This CDR3 region has 15 residues. As DNA, the CDR3 is TGTGCCAGCAGTTCGGGGGCAGGGGATTGGAATGAGCAGTTCTTC. This sequence encodes CASSSGAGDWNEQFF.

This clonotype was counted at least ten times. The chain has TRBV12-3 or TRBV12-4 and TRBJ2-1; D is tentatively TRBD1 or TRBD2 (6 bases each). With 6 bases removed from V and 7 bases from J, the gap between germline ends came to 22 bases. This CDR3 is 16 amino acids long. As DNA, the CDR3 is TGTGCCAGCAGCCTGGGTGGGGGGCAGGGGAGGAATGAGCAGTTCTTC. As protein: CASSLGGGQGRNEQFF.

The chain carries TRBV6-4 and TRBJ2-1, with D perhaps given as TRBD1 or TRBD2 (5 bases each). The V and J ends lost 2 bases and 1 base respectively, with 18 bases between them. Looked up from germline, CDR1 is MRHNA and CDR2 is SNTAGT. This CDR3 is 18 amino acids long. CDR3 amino acids: CASSDPSRDRGSYNEQFF. DNA of the CDR3: TGTGCCAGCAGTGACCCCAGTCGGGACCGCGGATCCTACAATGAGCAGTTCTTC.

This clonotype was seen ten or more times. The V gene is TRBV12-3 or TRBV12-4, the J gene TRBJ2-3, with D possibly being TRBD1 (6 bases). This CDR3 is built from 14 residues. V dropped 5 bases and J dropped 6 bases, with 15 bases sitting between them. The CDR3 region has the DNA TGTGCCAGCAGTCCGGGGACATTTGCGGATACGCAGTATTTT. It codes for CASSPGTFADTQYF.

This clonotype was observed a few times. The rearrangement links TRBV3-1 to TRBJ2-7, with a tentative D call TRBD2 (6 bases). This CDR3 comprises 15 residues. Germline V gene data show CDR1 as LGHDT and CDR2 as YNNKEL (reference sequence). V shed 6 bases and J shed 2 bases, with 17 bases lying between them. CDR3 DNA sequence: TGTGCCAGCAGTCCCGGGCCCGCGGGGCCCTACGAGCAGTACTTC. This encodes CASSPGPAGPYEQYF.

This clonotype was detected a few times. This chain uses TRBV4-1 with TRBJ2-7, with D possibly TRBD1 on 5 matching bases. Germline V gives CDR1 MGHRA, CDR2 YSYEKL. Trimming stripped 0 bases from V and 3 bases from J, with 9 bases between. This CDR3 has 14 residues. CDR3 in amino acids: CASSQEDIDYEQYF. The CDR3, as DNA: TGCGCCAGCAGCCAAGAGGACATTGACTACGAGCAGTACTTC.

The chain is built from TRBV10-3 and TRBJ2-5; perhaps TRBD2 as D (5 bases). Trimming pared 0 bases from V and 4 bases from J, leaving 9 bases between. The CDR3 is made up of 14 amino acids. The germline V gene has CDR1 ENHRY and CDR2 SYGVKD. CDR3 protein: CAISESEGLETQYF. The DNA for the CDR3 is TGTGCCATCAGTGAGTCAGAGGGATTAGAGACCCAGTACTTC.